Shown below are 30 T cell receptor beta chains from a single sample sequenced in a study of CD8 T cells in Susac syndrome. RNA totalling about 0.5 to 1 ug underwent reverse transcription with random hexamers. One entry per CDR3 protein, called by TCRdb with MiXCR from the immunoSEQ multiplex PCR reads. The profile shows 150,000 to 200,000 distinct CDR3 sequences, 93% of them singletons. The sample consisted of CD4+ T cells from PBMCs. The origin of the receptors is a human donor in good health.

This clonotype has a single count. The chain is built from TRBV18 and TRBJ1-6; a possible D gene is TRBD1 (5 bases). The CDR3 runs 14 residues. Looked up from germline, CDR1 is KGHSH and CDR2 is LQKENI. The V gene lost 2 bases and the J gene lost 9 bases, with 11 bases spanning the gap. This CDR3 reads CASSPVKGISPLHF. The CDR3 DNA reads TGTGCCAGCTCACCAGTGAAGGGGATTTCACCCCTCCACTTT.

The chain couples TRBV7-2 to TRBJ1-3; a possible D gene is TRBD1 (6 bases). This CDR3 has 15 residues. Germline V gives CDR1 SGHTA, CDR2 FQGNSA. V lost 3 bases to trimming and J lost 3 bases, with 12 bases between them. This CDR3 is CASSLSGGRGNTIYF. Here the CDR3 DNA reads TGTGCCAGCAGCTTGAGTGGGGGCCGTGGAAACACCATATATTTT. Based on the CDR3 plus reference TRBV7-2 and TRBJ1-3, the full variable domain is GAGVSQSPSNKVTEKGKDVELRCDPISGHTALYWYRQSLGQGLEFLIYFQGNSAPDKSGLPSDRFSAERTGGSVSTLTIQRTQQEDSAVYLCASSLSGGRGNTIYFGEGSWLTVV.

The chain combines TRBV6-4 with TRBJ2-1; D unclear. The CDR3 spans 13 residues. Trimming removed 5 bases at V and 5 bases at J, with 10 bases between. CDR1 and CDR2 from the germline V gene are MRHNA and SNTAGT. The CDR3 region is CASSRWQDNEQFF. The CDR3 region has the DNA TGTGCCAGCAGTCGCTGGCAGGACAATGAGCAGTTCTTC.

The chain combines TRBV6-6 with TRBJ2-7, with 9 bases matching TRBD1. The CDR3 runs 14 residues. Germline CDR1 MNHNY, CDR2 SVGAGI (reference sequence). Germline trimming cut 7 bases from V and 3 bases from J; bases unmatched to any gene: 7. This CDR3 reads CASITGTGIYEQYF. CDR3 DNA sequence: TGTGCCAGCATCACCGGGACAGGGATCTACGAGCAGTACTTC.

CDR3 in DNA: TGTGCCAGCAGCCAAACGTCCTACACTGAAGCTTTCTTT. This translates into CASSQTSYTEAFF. The chain combines TRBV14 with TRBJ1-1; D gene ambiguous. Trimming took 2 bases from V and 3 from J, leaving 7 bases between them. This CDR3 has 13 residues. The V gene's germline CDR1 is SGHDN and CDR2 FVKESK. Variable domain in full (rest from reference TRBV14 and TRBJ1-1): EAGVTQFPSHSVIEKGQTVTLRCDPISGHDNLYWYRRVMGKEIKFLLHFVKESKQDESGMPNNRFLAERTGGTYSTLKVQPAELEDSGVYFCASSQTSYTEAFFGQGTRLTVV.

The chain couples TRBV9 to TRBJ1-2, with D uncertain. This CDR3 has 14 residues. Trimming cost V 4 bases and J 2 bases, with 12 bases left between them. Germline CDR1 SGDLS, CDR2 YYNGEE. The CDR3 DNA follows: TGTGCCAGCAGCTCCCAGACGGGCAACTATGGCTACACCTTC. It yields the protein CASSSQTGNYGYTF. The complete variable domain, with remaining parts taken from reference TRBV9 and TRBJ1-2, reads DSGVTQTPKHLITATGQRVTLRCSPRSGDLSVYWYQQSLDQGLQFLIQYYNGEERAKGNILERFSAQQFPDLHSELNLSSLELGDSALYFCASSSQTGNYGYTFGSGTRLTVV.

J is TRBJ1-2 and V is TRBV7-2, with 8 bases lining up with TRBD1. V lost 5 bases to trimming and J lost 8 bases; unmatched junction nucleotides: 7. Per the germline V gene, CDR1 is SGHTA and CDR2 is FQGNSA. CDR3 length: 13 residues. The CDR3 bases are TGTGCCAGCAGCCGTGGACAGGGTCAAGGCTACACCTTC. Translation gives CASSRGQGQGYTF.

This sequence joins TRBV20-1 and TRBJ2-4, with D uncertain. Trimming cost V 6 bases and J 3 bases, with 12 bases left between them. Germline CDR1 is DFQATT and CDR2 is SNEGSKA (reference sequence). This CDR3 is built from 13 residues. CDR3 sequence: CSAPDAVKNIQYF. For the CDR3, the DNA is TGCAGTGCCCCGGACGCTGTCAAAAACATTCAGTACTTC.

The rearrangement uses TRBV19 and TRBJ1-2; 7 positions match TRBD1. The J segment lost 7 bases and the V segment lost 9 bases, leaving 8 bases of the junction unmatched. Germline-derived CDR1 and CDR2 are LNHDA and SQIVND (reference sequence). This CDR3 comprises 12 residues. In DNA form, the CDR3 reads TGTGCCAGCGAACAGGGGAGGAGTGGCTACACCTTC. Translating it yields CASEQGRSGYTF.

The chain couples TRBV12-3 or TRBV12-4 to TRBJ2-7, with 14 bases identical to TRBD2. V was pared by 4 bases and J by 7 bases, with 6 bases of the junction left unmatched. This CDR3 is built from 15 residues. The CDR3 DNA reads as TGTGCCAGCAGTTCGACTAGCGGGGGGGCCCGGGAGCAGTACTTC. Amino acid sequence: CASSSTSGGAREQYF.

CDR3: CASSLAPTGDTEAFF. DNA for the CDR3: TGCGCCAGCAGCTTGGCCCCTACAGGGGATACTGAAGCTTTCTTT. The chain has TRBV5-1 and TRBJ1-1; 7 nucleotides line up with TRBD1. The ends lost 0 bases at V and 5 bases at J; junction bases unmatched: 7. This CDR3 is 15 amino acids long. Germline V gene data show CDR1 as SGHRS and CDR2 as YFSETQ. Drawing the rest from reference TRBV5-1 and TRBJ1-1, the complete variable domain is KAGVTQTPRYLIKTRGQQVTLSCSPISGHRSVSWYQQTPGQGLQFLFEYFSETQRNKGNFPGRFSGRQFSNSRSEMNVSTLELGDSALYLCASSLAPTGDTEAFFGQGTRLTVV.

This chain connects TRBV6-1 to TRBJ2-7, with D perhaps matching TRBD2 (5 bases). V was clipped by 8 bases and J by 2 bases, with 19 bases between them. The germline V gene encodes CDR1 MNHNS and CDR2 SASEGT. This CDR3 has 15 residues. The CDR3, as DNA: TGTGCCAGCGGGGAGTCGTGGACTGCTACCTACGAGCAGTACTTC. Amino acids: CASGESWTATYEQYF.

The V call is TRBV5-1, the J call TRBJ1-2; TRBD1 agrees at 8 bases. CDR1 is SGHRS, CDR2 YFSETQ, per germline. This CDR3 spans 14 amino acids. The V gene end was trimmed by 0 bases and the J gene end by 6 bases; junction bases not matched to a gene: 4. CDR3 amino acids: CASSLASGGHGYTF. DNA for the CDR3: TGCGCCAGCAGCTTGGCCTCAGGGGGCCATGGCTACACCTTC.

DNA for the CDR3: TGTGCCATCAGTGAGCAGGAGACAGGTGAAAAACTGTTTTTT. It is translated as CAISEQETGEKLFF. The chain combines TRBV10-3 with TRBJ1-4; possibly TRBD1 for D (6 bases). The germline gives CDR1 ENHRY, CDR2 SYGVKD. V was cut by 2 bases and J by 7 bases, with 11 bases left in between. CDR3 size: 14 residues.

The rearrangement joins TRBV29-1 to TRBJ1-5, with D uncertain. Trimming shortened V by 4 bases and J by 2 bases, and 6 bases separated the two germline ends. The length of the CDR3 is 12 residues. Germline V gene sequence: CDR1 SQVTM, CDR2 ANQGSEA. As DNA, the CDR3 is TGCAGCGTTGGCGGGGGCAATCAGCCCCAGCATTTT. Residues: CSVGGGNQPQHF.

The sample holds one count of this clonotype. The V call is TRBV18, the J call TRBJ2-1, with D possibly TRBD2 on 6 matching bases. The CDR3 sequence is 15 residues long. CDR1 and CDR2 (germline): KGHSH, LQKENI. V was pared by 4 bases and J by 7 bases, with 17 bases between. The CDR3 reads CASSRGLASLNEQFF. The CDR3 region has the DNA TGTGCCAGCTCACGGGGACTTGCGTCCTTAAATGAGCAGTTCTTC.

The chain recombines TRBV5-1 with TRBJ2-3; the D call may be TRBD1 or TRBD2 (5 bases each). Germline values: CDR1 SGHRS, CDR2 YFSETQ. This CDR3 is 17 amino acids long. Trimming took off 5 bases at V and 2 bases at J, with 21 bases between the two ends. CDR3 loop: CASSLDRDGLYTDTQYF. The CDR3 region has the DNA TGCGCCAGCAGTTTAGACCGGGACGGATTATACACAGATACGCAGTATTTT. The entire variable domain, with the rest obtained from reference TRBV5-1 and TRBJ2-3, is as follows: KAGVTQTPRYLIKTRGQQVTLSCSPISGHRSVSWYQQTPGQGLQFLFEYFSETQRNKGNFPGRFSGRQFSNSRSEMNVSTLELGDSALYLCASSLDRDGLYTDTQYFGPGTRLTVL.

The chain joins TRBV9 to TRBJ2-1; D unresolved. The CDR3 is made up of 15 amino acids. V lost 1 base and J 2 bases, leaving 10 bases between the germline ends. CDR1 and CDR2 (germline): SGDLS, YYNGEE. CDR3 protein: CASSVSEEPYNEQFF. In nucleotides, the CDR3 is TGTGCCAGCAGCGTATCAGAAGAACCCTACAATGAGCAGTTCTTC.

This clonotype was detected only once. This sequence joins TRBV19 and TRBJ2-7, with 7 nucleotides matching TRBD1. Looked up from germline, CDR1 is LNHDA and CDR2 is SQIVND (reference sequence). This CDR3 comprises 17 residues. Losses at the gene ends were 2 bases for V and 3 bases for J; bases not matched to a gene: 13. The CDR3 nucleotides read TGTGCCAGTAGTATACGACAGGGACCCACAAATCTCTACGAGCAGTACTTC. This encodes CASSIRQGPTNLYEQYF.

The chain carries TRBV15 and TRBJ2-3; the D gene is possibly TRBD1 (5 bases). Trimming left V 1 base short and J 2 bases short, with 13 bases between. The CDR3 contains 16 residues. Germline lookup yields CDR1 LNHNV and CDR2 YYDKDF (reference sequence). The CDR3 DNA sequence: TGTGCCACCAGCAGAGGAACCGACAGAGTCACAGATACGCAGTATTTT. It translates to CATSRGTDRVTDTQYF.

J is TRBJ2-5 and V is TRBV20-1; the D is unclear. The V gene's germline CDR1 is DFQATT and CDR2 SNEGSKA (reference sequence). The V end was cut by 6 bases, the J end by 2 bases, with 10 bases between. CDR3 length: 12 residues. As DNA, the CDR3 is TGCAGTGCCAGACCACCACAAGAGACCCAGTACTTC. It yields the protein CSARPPQETQYF.

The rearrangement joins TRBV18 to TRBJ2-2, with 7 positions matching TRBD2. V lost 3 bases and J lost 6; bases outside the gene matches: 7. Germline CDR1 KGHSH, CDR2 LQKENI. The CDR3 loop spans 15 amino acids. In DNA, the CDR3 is TGTGCCAGCTCACCGTCAACGGGAGGCTCCGGGGAGCTGTTTTTT. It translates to CASSPSTGGSGELFF.

CDR3 region: CASSFSTGSSYNEQFF. For the CDR3, the DNA is TGTGCCAGCAGCTTCTCGACAGGGAGCTCCTACAATGAGCAGTTCTTC. The rearrangement joins TRBV7-2 to TRBJ2-1; 7 bases match TRBD1. CDR1 SGHTA and CDR2 FQGNSA come from the germline V gene. The CDR3 runs 16 residues. With 3 bases clipped from V and 0 bases from J, the junction kept 5 bases outside the gene matches.

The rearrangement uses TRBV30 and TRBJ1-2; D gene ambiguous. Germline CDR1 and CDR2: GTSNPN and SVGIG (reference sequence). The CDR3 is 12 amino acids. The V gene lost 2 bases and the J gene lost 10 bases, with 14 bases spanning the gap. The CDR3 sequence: CAWSTLRGFYTF. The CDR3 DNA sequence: TGTGCCTGGAGTACTCTCCGGGGTTTCTACACCTTC.

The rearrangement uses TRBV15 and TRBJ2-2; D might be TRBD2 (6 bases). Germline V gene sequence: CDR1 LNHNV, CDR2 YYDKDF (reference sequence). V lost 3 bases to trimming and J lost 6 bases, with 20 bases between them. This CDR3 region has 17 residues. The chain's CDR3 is CATSSFLALTSPGELFF. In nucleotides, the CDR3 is TGTGCCACCAGCAGCTTCCTTGCCCTGACTAGTCCCGGGGAGCTGTTTTTT.

The CDR3 loop reads CASSYHDRVHEQYF. The CDR3 DNA follows: TGTGCCAGCAGTTATCATGACAGGGTACACGAGCAGTACTTC. The rearrangement uses TRBV7-3 and TRBJ2-7; TRBD1 matches 7 bases. The V gene end was trimmed by 6 bases and the J gene end by 5 bases; junction bases not matched to a gene: 10. The CDR3 is 14 residues long. Per germline, CDR1 SGHTA and CDR2 FQGTGA. The complete variable domain, with remaining parts taken from reference TRBV7-3 and TRBJ2-7, reads GAGVSQTPSNKVTEKGKYVELRCDPISGHTALYWYRQSLGQGPEFLIYFQGTGAADDSGLPNDRFFAVRPEGSVSTLKIQRTERGDSAVYLCASSYHDRVHEQYFGPGTRLTVT.

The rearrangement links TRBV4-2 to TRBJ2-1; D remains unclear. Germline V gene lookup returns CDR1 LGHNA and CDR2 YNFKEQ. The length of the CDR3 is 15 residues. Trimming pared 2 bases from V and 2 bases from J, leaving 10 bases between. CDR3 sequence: CASSQIVFPYNEQFF. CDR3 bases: TGTGCCAGCAGCCAAATTGTATTCCCCTACAATGAGCAGTTCTTC.

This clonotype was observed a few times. CDR3 nucleotides: TGTGCCAGCAGCTCCCAGCGGGGTGGAGAGACCCAGTACTTC. Protein product: CASSSQRGGETQYF. V is TRBV5-4 and J is TRBJ2-5, with TRBD2 matching over 7 bases. Germline V CDR1 and CDR2: SGHNT, YYREEE (reference sequence). The CDR3 is made up of 14 amino acids. J was trimmed by 4 bases and V by 3 bases; bases with no gene match: 6.

The CDR3 nucleotides are TGTGCCAGCAGCTTAACTGCGAGAAACACTGAAGCTTTCTTT. It specifies CASSLTARNTEAFF. This chain connects TRBV7-3 to TRBJ1-1; D call uncertain. The CDR3 sequence is 14 residues long. The ends were cut back, 0 bases at V and 2 bases at J, with 7 bases in the middle. The germline V gene encodes CDR1 SGHTA and CDR2 FQGTGA.

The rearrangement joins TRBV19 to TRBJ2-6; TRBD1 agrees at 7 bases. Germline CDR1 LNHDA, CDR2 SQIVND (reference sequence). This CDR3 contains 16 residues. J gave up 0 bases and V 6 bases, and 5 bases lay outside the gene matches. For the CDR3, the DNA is TGTGCCAGTAGACGGACAGGCTACTCTGGGGCCAACGTCCTGACTTTC. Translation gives CASRRTGYSGANVLTF.